What follows are 12 T cell receptor beta chains derived from one specimen sequenced in a study of beta chain features in type 1 diabetes. The whole isolated RNA underwent reverse transcription, so sequencing captured expressed TCRB transcripts. Method: immunoSEQ multiplex PCR; TCRdb's copy keeps in-frame clones and lacks some. The sample consists of about 150,000 clones, 7% to 9.5% of them appearing once. General study results and limits: Significant though moderate, a shortening of TCRB CDR3s appeared in all four CD4+ subsets of Type 1 diabetes patients.

Antigens for these TCRs are unknown. The sequencing sample was made of central memory CD4+ T cells from blood. The receptors stem from a woman aged 30 to 39 with type 1 diabetes.

The V gene is TRBV6-5, the J gene TRBJ2-5; 8 positions agree with TRBD1. The CDR3 loop spans 15 amino acids. From germline, CDR1 is MNHEY and CDR2 SVGAGI. The junction had 8 bases not matched to a gene; V was cut back by 4 bases and J by 4 bases. DNA for the CDR3: TGTGCCAGCAGTTTAGCTTCGACAGGGGTAGAGACCCAGTACTTC. The encoded protein is CASSLASTGVETQYF.

This clone was seen only a few times. V usage is TRBV30 and J usage is TRBJ2-1, with 11 bases aligning to TRBD2. Germline V lookup: CDR1 GTSNPN, CDR2 SVGIG (reference sequence). J was trimmed by 4 bases and V by 2 bases; bases with no gene match: 4. The CDR3 spans 15 residues. CDR3 loop: CAWSRLAGTYNEQFF. DNA for the CDR3: TGTGCCTGGAGTAGACTAGCGGGAACTTACAATGAGCAGTTCTTC.

The chain employs TRBV5-8 and TRBJ2-4; no definite D call. There are 14 residues in the CDR3. The germline V gene has CDR1 SGHTS and CDR2 YDEGEE. V was cut by 2 bases and J by 8 bases, with 14 bases left in between. CDR3 sequence reads: CASSFGDPLDIQYF. For the CDR3, the DNA is TGTGCCAGCAGCTTTGGAGACCCCCTTGACATTCAGTACTTC.

This clone appeared a few times. The CDR3 region has the DNA TGTGCCAGTAGTGGCAGACAGGGGCCATACGAGCAGTACTTC. Residues: CASSGRQGPYEQYF. The V gene is TRBV19, the J gene TRBJ2-7, with 8 positions matching TRBD1. The CDR3 covers 14 residues. The J segment lost 4 bases and the V segment lost 5 bases, leaving 7 bases of the junction unmatched. Germline V CDR1 and CDR2: LNHDA, SQIVND (reference sequence).

The V call is TRBV5-5, the J call TRBJ2-1, with 8 bases that match TRBD1. The ends lost 0 bases at V and 5 bases at J; junction bases unmatched: 4. This CDR3 is built from 15 residues. Germline V gene sequence: CDR1 SGHKS, CDR2 YYEKEE (reference sequence). This CDR3 reads CASSLEGQGNNEQFF. The CDR3 bases are TGTGCCAGCAGCTTGGAAGGACAGGGTAACAATGAGCAGTTCTTC. Full variable domain (remainder filled in from reference TRBV5-5 and TRBJ2-1): DAGVTQSPTHLIKTRGQQVTLRCSPISGHKSVSWYQQVLGQGPQFIFQYYEKEERGRGNFPDRFSARQFPNYSSELNVNALLLGDSALYLCASSLEGQGNNEQFFGPGTRLTVL.

The rearrangement uses TRBV19 and TRBJ2-5; TRBD2 agrees at 11 bases. The V gene end was trimmed by 10 bases and the J gene end by 5 bases; junction bases not matched to a gene: 9. The CDR3 runs 14 residues. Germline CDR1 LNHDA, CDR2 SQIVND (reference sequence). This CDR3 reads CATRSGRAGETQYF. CDR3 nucleotide sequence: TGTGCCACTCGTAGCGGGAGGGCCGGGGAGACCCAGTACTTC.

This clone turned up a few times. The rearrangement links TRBV6-6 to TRBJ2-2, with a weak D call TRBD1 (5 bases). There are 14 residues in the CDR3. With 2 bases removed from V and 3 bases from J, the gap between germline ends came to 7 bases. CDR1 MNHNY and CDR2 SVGAGI come from the germline V gene (reference sequence). The CDR3 DNA sequence: TGTGCCAGCAGTTACCTCAGGGACACCGGGGAGCTGTTTTTT. Protein: CASSYLRDTGELFF.

The J gene is TRBJ1-2, the V gene TRBV5-1; D is uncertain. Germline V CDR1 and CDR2: SGHRS, YFSETQ. Trimming left V 0 bases short and J 0 bases short, with 6 bases between. The CDR3 is 14 residues long. The CDR3 spells CASSLVAANYGYTF. The CDR3 region has the DNA TGCGCCAGCAGCTTGGTTGCAGCTAACTATGGCTACACCTTC.

This rearrangement joins TRBV29-1 to TRBJ2-5; D gene ambiguous. The germline V gene encodes CDR1 SQVTM and CDR2 ANQGSEA. With 4 bases removed from V and 2 bases from J, the gap between germline ends came to 5 bases. The CDR3 has 11 amino acids. CDR3 bases: TGCAGCGTTGCCCCGCAAGAGACCCAGTACTTC. It codes for CSVAPQETQYF.

The CDR3 region has the DNA TGCGCCAGCAGCCCCCACCCAGGCCAAAACTCCTACGAGCAGTACTTC. Translating gives CASSPHPGQNSYEQYF. The V and J genes are TRBV4-1 and TRBJ2-7, with D hard to call. The CDR3 consists of 16 residues. Between the trimmed V and J ends, which lost 4 bases and 0 bases, there was a span of 16 bases. Germline V gene data show CDR1 as MGHRA and CDR2 as YSYEKL.

This clone occurred a few times. CDR3 sequence (DNA): TGTGCCAGCAGCTTAGCGACAGGGTACCAAGAGACCCAGTACTTC. Its translation: CASSLATGYQETQYF. This chain links TRBV7-6 with TRBJ2-5; the match to TRBD1 covers 7 bases. Germline V gene sequence: CDR1 SGHVS, CDR2 FNYEAQ. V lost 0 bases and J lost 0; bases outside the gene matches: 1. CDR3 length equals 15 residues.

This clone has just a few counts. The gene calls are TRBV2 and TRBJ2-4; 7 nucleotides match TRBD1. V lost 6 bases and J lost 7; bases outside the gene matches: 9. The CDR3 runs to 14 residues. CDR1 is SNHLY and CDR2 is FYNNEI in the germline V gene. CDR3 nucleotide sequence: TGTGCCAGCAGAAACAGGGGTGCGGTTAACATTCAGTACTTC. Translating it yields CASRNRGAVNIQYF. Looking up the rest from reference TRBV2 and TRBJ2-4 gives the full variable domain: EPEVTQTPSHQVTQMGQEVILRCVPISNHLYFYWYRQILGQKVEFLVSFYNNEISEKSEIFDDQFSVERPDGSNFTLKIRSTKLEDSAMYFCASRNRGAVNIQYFGAGTRLSVL.